Listed here are 2 T cell receptor beta chains from one sample, sequenced in a study of early T cells in non-severe SARS-CoV-2 infection (dated by TCRdb to about 2021). The library came from 5' RACE. TCRdb names NextSeq 500 as the instrument used. The public reads were run again by TCRdb, first through fastp at Q25 and then through MiXCR, and only productive beta chains were kept. Entries that share a CDR3 protein sequence are merged under the most common genes and DNA. This sample comprises about 18,000 distinct CDR3 sequences, under 7.5% of them detected only once. The ten largest clones take up just under 6.5% of the sample. Sequenced sample: whole blood. The receptors were gathered from an adult who was a healthcare worker with PCR-confirmed SARS-CoV-2 infection or an uninfected control (not recorded which).

This clonotype has ten or more counts. The chain couples TRBV6-1 to TRBJ2-5; D is unclear. This CDR3 region has 15 residues. In germline, CDR1 is MNHNS, CDR2 SASEGT. Trimming shortened V by 4 bases and J by 1 base, and 13 bases separated the two germline ends. The CDR3 protein is CASSGQGLTQETQYF. In DNA, the CDR3 is TGTGCCAGCAGTGGTCAAGGGCTTACCCAAGAGACCCAGTACTTC.

The V gene is TRBV7-6, the J gene TRBJ2-5; 9 nucleotides agree with TRBD1. Unmatched junction bases numbered 2, after V lost 2 bases and J lost 4 bases. Germline CDR1 is SGHVS and CDR2 is FNYEAQ. The CDR3 has 14 residues. This CDR3 reads CASSLRDRAETQYF. As DNA, the CDR3 is TGTGCCAGCAGCTTACGGGACAGGGCAGAGACCCAGTACTTC. The variable domain in full, with the rest retrieved from reference TRBV7-6 and TRBJ2-5, is GAGVSQSPRYKVTKRGQDVALRCDPISGHVSLYWYRQALGQGPEFLTYFNYEAQQDKSGLPNDRFSAERPEGSISTLTIQRTEQRDSAMYRCASSLRDRAETQYFGPGTRLLVL.